What follows are 19 T cell receptor beta chains derived from one specimen sequenced in a study of T cell responses to AZD1222 COVID-19 vaccine. TCRdb keeps only in-frame clones here, not all; method: immunoSEQ multiplex PCR. The repertoire holds under 200,000 clones, with under 95% as singletons. Material: peripheral blood, obtained on day 0 of MenACWY control vaccination. These receptors were obtained from an adult in good health.

J is TRBJ2-3 and V is TRBV2; D is ambiguous. Germline V gene data show CDR1 as SNHLY and CDR2 as FYNNEI. The CDR3 has 12 residues. V lost 6 bases, J lost 3 bases, and 7 bases lay in between. This CDR3 reads CASSDITDTQYF. CDR3 nucleotide sequence: TGTGCCAGCAGCGACATAACAGATACGCAGTATTTT.

The rearrangement joins TRBV3-1 (or the pseudogene TRBV3-2) to TRBJ2-5; 7 bases agree with TRBD2. Trimming at V came to 0 bases and at J to 2 bases, leaving 9 bases not matched to a gene. CDR3 length: 17 residues. Germline V lookup: CDR1 LGHDT, CDR2 YNNKEL (reference sequence). The DNA of the CDR3 is TGTGCCAGCAGCCAAGATAGGGCGGGAGTTGGGCAAGAGACCCAGTACTTC. Translated: CASSQDRAGVGQETQYF.

This clone was recorded only once. The V and J genes are TRBV5-1 and TRBJ2-1, with D possibly being TRBD2 (6 bases). The CDR3 loop spans 15 amino acids. Germline V gene lookup returns CDR1 SGHRS and CDR2 YFSETQ. Trimming removed 4 bases at V and 8 bases at J, with 19 bases between. The CDR3 DNA reads as TGCGCCAGCAGCCGCGGGACCCTATCAAGCGATGAGCAGTTCTTC. It codes for CASSRGTLSSDEQFF.

The rearrangement uses TRBV19 and TRBJ2-2, with D unresolved. The germline gives CDR1 LNHDA, CDR2 SQIVND (reference sequence). CDR3 length equals 14 residues. Trimming shortened V by 8 bases and J by 6 bases, and 16 bases separated the two germline ends. The CDR3 region is CASSNLGGSGELFF. Here the CDR3 DNA reads TGTGCCAGTTCCAACTTGGGTGGGTCCGGGGAGCTGTTTTTT.

This sequence joins TRBV2 and TRBJ1-4; 7 nucleotides agree with TRBD1. There are 16 residues in the CDR3. Germline V lookup: CDR1 SNHLY, CDR2 FYNNEI. Trimming at V came to 2 bases and at J to 4 bases, leaving 7 bases not matched to a gene. The CDR3 sequence: CASSESGTVLNEKLFF. The CDR3 region has the DNA TGTGCCAGCAGTGAATCAGGGACAGTGCTTAATGAAAAACTGTTTTTT.

The chain uses TRBV11-3 and TRBJ2-7; either TRBD1 or TRBD2 may supply D (5 bases each). The germline V and J ends were trimmed by 5 bases and 0 bases, with 11 bases remaining between them. This CDR3 comprises 14 residues. Germline V gene data show CDR1 as SGHNT and CDR2 as YENEEA. The CDR3 loop reads CASSVSGTSYEQYF. CDR3 nucleotides: TGTGCCAGCAGCGTATCCGGGACCTCCTACGAGCAGTACTTC.

The chain couples TRBV18 to TRBJ2-7; TRBD2 matches at 10 bases. V lost 6 bases and J lost 1; bases outside the gene matches: 12. Germline loops: CDR1 KGHSH, CDR2 LQKENI. The CDR3 is made up of 17 amino acids. The CDR3 DNA sequence: TGTGCCAGCTCCGCGATTACCGGGACTAGCGTATCCTACGAGCAGTACTTC. This encodes CASSAITGTSVSYEQYF.

CDR3 amino acids: CASSLGLAAYNEQFF. As DNA, the CDR3 is TGTGCCAGCAGCTTAGGACTAGCGGCCTACAATGAGCAGTTCTTC. V is TRBV7-3 and J is TRBJ2-1; 10 bases align to TRBD2. The CDR3 covers 15 residues. Per germline, CDR1 SGHTA and CDR2 FQGTGA. Trimming cost V 2 bases and J 2 bases; bases outside gene matches: 0.

A single count supports this clone. The chain carries TRBV19 and TRBJ1-1, with TRBD1 matching 7 bases. Germline trimming cut 3 bases from V and 6 bases from J; bases unmatched to any gene: 4. This CDR3 contains 13 residues. Per germline, CDR1 LNHDA and CDR2 SQIVND (reference sequence). Here the CDR3 DNA reads TGTGCCAGTAGTATCACAGGGGAGGCTGAAGCTTTCTTT. It specifies CASSITGEAEAFF.

This clone was observed a single time. The V and J genes are TRBV2 and TRBJ2-3; TRBD1 matches at 7 bases. The CDR3 length is 15 residues. With V trimmed by 6 bases and J by 3 bases, 9 bases remained unmatched. CDR1 SNHLY and CDR2 FYNNEI come from the germline V gene. The CDR3 nucleotides read TGTGCCAGCAGAGATCCGGACAGGATAACAGATACGCAGTATTTT. This sequence encodes CASRDPDRITDTQYF.

The chain links TRBV18 to TRBJ2-7; D remains unclear. CDR3 length: 13 residues. Trimming took off 6 bases at V and 9 bases at J, with 18 bases between the two ends. The germline V gene has CDR1 KGHSH and CDR2 LQKENI. The CDR3 nucleotides read TGTGCCAGCTCCATACCTGGGATGGCAGGGCAGTACTTC. It is translated as CASSIPGMAGQYF.

This clone was seen once. A junction boundary mismatches the germline segment, possibly from a read error. This chain connects TRBV6-1 to TRBJ2-1, with TRBD2 identical over 10 bases. This CDR3 has 13 residues. The germline CDR1 and CDR2 sequences are MNHNS and SASEGT. CDR3 loop: CASSERLAGEVVF. Here the CDR3 DNA reads TGTGCCAGCAGTGAACGTCTAGCGGGAGAAGTGGTCTTC.

This clone was observed a single time. The chain uses TRBV29-1 and TRBJ2-1; 7 nucleotides agree with TRBD2. After removal of 7 bases from V and 2 bases from J, the junction contained 8 bases not matched to a gene. The CDR3 contains 14 residues. Germline CDR1 is SQVTM and CDR2 is ANQGSEA. CDR3 nucleotide sequence: TGCAGCGGGGCGGGAGATGGGACCTACAATGAGCAGTTCTTC. It encodes CSGAGDGTYNEQFF.

This clone was picked up one time. The rearrangement uses TRBV19 and TRBJ1-5; D gene uncertain. Trimming cost V 4 bases and J 2 bases, with 18 bases left between them. The CDR3 loop spans 17 amino acids. CDR1 LNHDA and CDR2 SQIVND come from the germline V gene (reference sequence). The CDR3 reads CASSTDGRREGNQPQHF. In DNA form, the CDR3 reads TGTGCCAGTAGTACTGATGGACGGAGGGAGGGCAATCAGCCCCAGCATTTT.

The chain recombines TRBV7-8 with TRBJ1-4; D is unclear. From germline, CDR1 is SGHVS and CDR2 FQNEAQ. The CDR3 covers 14 residues. V lost 5 bases and J lost 4, with 11 bases in between. CDR3 in amino acids: CASSQLVINEKLFF. CDR3 coding DNA: TGTGCCAGCAGCCAACTCGTGATTAATGAAAAACTGTTTTTT.

The V and J genes are TRBV12-2 and TRBJ2-3; whether TRBD2, the table's D call, matches the DNA was not checked. TRBV12-2 is annotated as a pseudogene. The CDR3 is made up of 18 amino acids. CDR3 nucleotides: TGTGCAAGTCGCATCCCCCCGGGACTAGCGGGGATCACAGATACGCAGTATTTT. Translated: CASRIPPGLAGITDTQYF.

This rearrangement joins TRBV5-4 to TRBJ2-3; D is uncertain. The CDR3 totals 14 residues. V lost 1 base and J 8 bases, leaving 14 bases between the germline ends. CDR1 is SGHNT and CDR2 is YYREEE in the germline V gene (reference sequence). CDR3 loop: CASSLWPTGFTQYF. The DNA for the CDR3 is TGTGCCAGCAGCTTGTGGCCGACTGGGTTTACGCAGTATTTT. The full variable domain, its missing parts supplied by reference TRBV5-4 and TRBJ2-3, is ETGVTQSPTHLIKTRGQQVTLRCSSQSGHNTVSWYQQALGQGPQFIFQYYREEENGRGNFPPRFSGLQFPNYSSELNVNALELDDSALYLCASSLWPTGFTQYFGPGTRLTVL.

The chain combines TRBV5-8 with TRBJ1-5, with 9 bases fitting TRBD1. The V gene's germline CDR1 is SGHTS and CDR2 YDEGEE. CDR3 size: 14 residues. V lost 7 bases, J lost 8 bases, and 10 bases stayed unmatched. This chain's CDR3 is CASVSTGGIKPQHF. The CDR3 DNA follows: TGTGCCAGCGTTTCGACAGGGGGTATCAAGCCCCAGCATTTT. The variable domain in full, completed from reference TRBV5-8 and TRBJ1-5, reads EAGVTQSPTHLIKTRGQQATLRCSPISGHTSVYWYQQALGLGLQFLLWYDEGEERNRGNFPPRFSGRQFPNYSSELNVNALELEDSALYLCASVSTGGIKPQHFGDGTRLSIL.

This clone was seen a handful of times. V usage is TRBV6-5 and J usage is TRBJ2-7, with 9 bases fitting TRBD1. CDR3 length equals 15 residues. Germline assignment: CDR1 MNHEY and CDR2 SVGAGI. V lost 1 base to trimming and J lost 4 bases; unmatched junction nucleotides: 5. DNA of the CDR3: TGTGCCAGCAGTTACTTACAGGGGGCAGCGTACGAGCAGTACTTC. It specifies CASSYLQGAAYEQYF.